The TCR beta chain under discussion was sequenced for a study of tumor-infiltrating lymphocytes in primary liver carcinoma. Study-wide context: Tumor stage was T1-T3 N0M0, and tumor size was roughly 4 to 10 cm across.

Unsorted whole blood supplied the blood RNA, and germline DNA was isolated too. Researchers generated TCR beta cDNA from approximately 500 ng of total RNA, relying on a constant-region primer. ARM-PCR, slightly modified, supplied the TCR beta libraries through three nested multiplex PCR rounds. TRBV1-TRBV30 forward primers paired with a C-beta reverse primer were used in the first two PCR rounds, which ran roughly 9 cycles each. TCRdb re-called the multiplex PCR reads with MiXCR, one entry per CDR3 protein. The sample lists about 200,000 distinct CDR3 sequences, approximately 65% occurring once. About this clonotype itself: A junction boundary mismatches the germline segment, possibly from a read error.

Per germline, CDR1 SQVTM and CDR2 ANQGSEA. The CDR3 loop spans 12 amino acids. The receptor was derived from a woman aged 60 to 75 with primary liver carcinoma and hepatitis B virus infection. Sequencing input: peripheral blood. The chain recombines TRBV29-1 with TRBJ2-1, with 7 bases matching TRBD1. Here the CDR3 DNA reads TGCAGCGTTGAGGGACAGCCCGATGAGCTGTTCTTC. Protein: CSVEGQPDELFF.